This T cell receptor (beta chain) was obtained from a study of T cell changes during pregnancy in multiple sclerosis. Repertoires were generated with immunoSEQ multiplex PCR, while TCRdb's copy carries only in-frame clones and drops some. The data show about 41,000 clones, roughly 90% seen once. Germline CDR1 and CDR2: SGDLS and YYNGEE. The CDR3 has 14 residues. V lost 0 bases to trimming and J lost 5 bases, with 11 bases between them. In its sample, this clone was seen a few times. Other DNA sequences in this sample translate to the same CDR3. The chain carries TRBV9 and TRBJ1-1; no firm D call. The receptor comes from a female donor with multiple sclerosis, enrolled in a pregnancy study. The starting material was CD8+ T cells from peripheral blood mononuclear cells, obtained in the third trimester of pregnancy. CDR3: CASSVARGGTEAFF. The CDR3 DNA sequence: TGTGCCAGCAGCGTAGCCCGGGGAGGAACTGAAGCTTTCTTT. The full variable domain, in which reference TRBV9 and TRBJ1-1 provide the parts outside the CDR3, is DSGVTQTPKHLITATGQRVTLRCSPRSGDLSVYWYQQSLDQGLQFLIQYYNGEERAKGNILERFSAQQFPDLHSELNLSSLELGDSALYFCASSVARGGTEAFFGQGTRLTVV.